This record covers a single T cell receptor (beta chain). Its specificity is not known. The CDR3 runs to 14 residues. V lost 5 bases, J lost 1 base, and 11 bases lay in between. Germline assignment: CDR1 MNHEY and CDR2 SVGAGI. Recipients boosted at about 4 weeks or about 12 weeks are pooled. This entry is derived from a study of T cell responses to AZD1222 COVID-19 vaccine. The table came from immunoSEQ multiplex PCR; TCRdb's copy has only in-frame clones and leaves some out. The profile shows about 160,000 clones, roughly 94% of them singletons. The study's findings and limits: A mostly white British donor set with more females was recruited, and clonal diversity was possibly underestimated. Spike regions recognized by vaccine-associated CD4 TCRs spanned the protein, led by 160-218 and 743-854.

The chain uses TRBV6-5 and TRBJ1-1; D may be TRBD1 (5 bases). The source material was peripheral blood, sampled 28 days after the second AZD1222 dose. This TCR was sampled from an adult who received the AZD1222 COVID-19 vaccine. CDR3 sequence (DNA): TGTGCCAGCAGTACCCGGACATCGAACACTGAAGCTTTCTTT. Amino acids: CASSTRTSNTEAFF.